This is a list of T cell receptor beta chains from one sample in a study of cytomegalovirus exposure and HLA in healthy donors. Here immunoSEQ multiplex PCR was the method, and the copy in TCRdb shows in-frame clones only, minus some. This repertoire shows 200,000 to 250,000 clones, about 70% found once; its top ten account for 1.8%. Material: PBMCs. The source is a woman in her thirties in good health and CMV-seronegative. Both conserved end residues are part of each CDR3. Each record gives: V gene, J gene, CDR3 protein.

V: TRBV5-4
J: TRBJ2-3
CDR3: CASSVTDTQYF

V: TRBV9
J: TRBJ2-2
CDR3: CASTPLAQANTGELFF

V: TRBV19
J: TRBJ1-4
CDR3: CASQGVINEKLFF

V: TRBV5-4
J: TRBJ1-2
CDR3: CASSTTGGFYGYTF

V: TRBV27
J: TRBJ1-6
CDR3: CASSFGAPPLHF

V: TRBV6-1
J: TRBJ1-1
CDR3: CASSDPGQGIPEAFF

V: TRBV29-1
J: TRBJ2-4
CDR3: CSVAGGQAKNIQYF

V: TRBV11-2
J: TRBJ1-1
CDR3: CASSSQVMNTEAFF

V: TRBV5-6
J: TRBJ1-5
CDR3: CASSASPGSHTAQHF

V: TRBV5-1
J: TRBJ2-7
CDR3: CASSLPGVDYEQYF

V: TRBV9
J: TRBJ1-1
CDR3: CASSVTGRNTEAFF

V: TRBV9
J: TRBJ2-2
CDR3: CASSVYRDTTGELFF

V: TRBV4-2
J: TRBJ1-6
CDR3: CASRGEGSYNSPLHF

V: TRBV5-1
J: TRBJ2-7
CDR3: CASSLVPSGSYEQYF

V: TRBV6-1
J: TRBJ1-2
CDR3: CASAKRDREHYGYTF

V: TRBV7-3
J: TRBJ2-1
CDR3: CSSSPEGGLSQFF

V: TRBV7-9
J: TRBJ2-7
CDR3: CASSSTDEAYEQYF

V: TRBV19
J: TRBJ1-1
CDR3: CASNRGANTEAFF

V: TRBV19
J: TRBJ1-3
CDR3: CASSHRQNWSGNTIYF

V: TRBV11-2
J: TRBJ2-1
CDR3: CASSSQPSTLNEQFF

V: TRBV29-1
J: TRBJ1-1
CDR3: CSVGSGNTEAFF

V: TRBV11-2
J: TRBJ1-1
CDR3: CASRTGQGAEAFF

V: TRBV29-1
J: TRBJ2-7
CDR3: CSVANRRSSYEQYF

V: TRBV2
J: TRBJ2-7
CDR3: CASRGAGREQYF

V: TRBV6-6
J: TRBJ1-1
CDR3: CASPRTEGTEAFF

V: TRBV27
J: TRBJ1-2
CDR3: CASRGLDYGYTF

V: TRBV7-9
J: TRBJ1-5
CDR3: CASSSDRGPNQPQHF

V: TRBV15
J: TRBJ2-1
CDR3: CATSLVDFISYNEQFF

V: TRBV9
J: TRBJ1-2
CDR3: CVCCGRRQNGYTF

V: TRBV20-1
J: TRBJ1-2
CDR3: CSARDEGGYTF

V: TRBV5-1
J: TRBJ2-3
CDR3: CASSLGGPRTDTQYF

V: TRBV9
J: TRBJ1-2
CDR3: CASSMSTPNYGYTF

V: TRBV9
J: TRBJ2-5
CDR3: CASSVGWGVETQYF

V: TRBV19
J: TRBJ2-1
CDR3: CASSISPYSSYNEQFF

V: TRBV5-1
J: TRBJ2-7
CDR3: CASSMTSGGPYEQYF

V: TRBV4-1
J: TRBJ1-2
CDR3: CASSQVGGAGNYGYTF

V: TRBV5-1
J: TRBJ2-1
CDR3: CASSFDRGGLDEQFF

V: TRBV9
J: TRBJ1-6
CDR3: CASSATDNANSPLHF

V: TRBV6-1
J: TRBJ1-1
CDR3: CASSPQGLVNTEAFF

V: TRBV12-5
J: TRBJ1-2
CDR3: CASGPVTRDRPRGYTF

V: TRBV9
J: TRBJ2-1
CDR3: CASSAPEVRAETGEYNEQFF

V: TRBV19
J: TRBJ1-5
CDR3: CASSYGVQPQHF

V: TRBV10-3
J: NA
CDR3: CAIRRAGATYEQYF

V: TRBV15
J: TRBJ2-1
CDR3: CATSRVPGDNEQFF

V: TRBV19
J: TRBJ1-1
CDR3: CASSGFREAFF

V: TRBV6-1
J: TRBJ2-4
CDR3: CASSGAGRGLNIQYF

V: TRBV6-6
J: TRBJ1-4
CDR3: CASMGRQGDNEKLFF

V: TRBV4-1
J: TRBJ2-1
CDR3: CASSQDQGSSQGEQFF

V: TRBV6-4
J: TRBJ2-1
CDR3: CASSDSGGTEQFF

V: TRBV28
J: TRBJ1-2
CDR3: CASSSRQGPNYGYTF

V: TRBV5-1
J: TRBJ2-7
CDR3: CASSLRADDYEQYF

V: TRBV5-1
J: TRBJ1-2
CDR3: CASSLGAEVLLNYGYTF

V: TRBV6-5
J: TRBJ2-7
CDR3: CASSLTGPYEQYF

V: TRBV12-5
J: TRBJ2-4
CDR3: CASGLSRGGNIQYF